The 26 T cell receptor beta chains below all came from one sample that was sequenced in a study of blood T cell repertoires in COVID-19. Assay: immunoSEQ multiplex PCR; the TCRdb copy retains only in-frame clones and omits some. This sample has roughly 280,000 clones, with approximately 90% found just once. Sequenced material: PBMCs or T cells enriched from blood (not recorded which). Every receptor here comes from a woman aged 45-65 years who had recovered from COVID-19.

J is TRBJ2-1 and V is TRBV7-2, with 8 nucleotides matching TRBD2. This CDR3 spans 15 amino acids. Trimming cost V 5 bases and J 1 base; bases outside gene matches: 4. Germline CDR1 is SGHTA and CDR2 is FQGNSA. The CDR3 coding sequence is TGTGCCAGCAGCACGGGACTAGGTTCCTACAATGAGCAGTTCTTC. It codes for CASSTGLGSYNEQFF. Full variable domain (outside the CDR3, taken from reference TRBV7-2 and TRBJ2-1): GAGVSQSPSNKVTEKGKDVELRCDPISGHTALYWYRQSLGQGLEFLIYFQGNSAPDKSGLPSDRFSAERTGGSVSTLTIQRTQQEDSAVYLCASSTGLGSYNEQFFGPGTRLTVL.

This chain uses TRBV15 with TRBJ2-7; TRBD2 matches at 12 bases. This CDR3 comprises 17 residues. The V segment lost 0 bases and the J segment 5 bases; nucleotides outside the gene matches: 8. Germline CDR1 and CDR2: LNHNV and YYDKDF (reference sequence). The CDR3 DNA follows: TGTGCCACCAGCAGAGATCTAGCGGGAGGGTCTCTCGACGAGCAGTACTTC. It is translated as CATSRDLAGGSLDEQYF. The full variable domain, its missing parts supplied by reference TRBV15 and TRBJ2-7, is DAMVIQNPRYQVTQFGKPVTLSCSQTLNHNVMYWYQQKSSQAPKLLFHYYDKDFNNEADTPDNFQSRRPNTSFCFLDIRSPGLGDTAMYLCATSRDLAGGSLDEQYFGPGTRLTVT.

This clone appeared once. The CDR3 DNA sequence: TGTGCCTGGATCGATGCCGGTTCCTCTGGAAACACCATATATTTT. Translated, it gives CAWIDAGSSGNTIYF. The chain has TRBV30 and TRBJ1-3; D gene unclear. Germline CDR1 is GTSNPN and CDR2 is SVGIG (reference sequence). This CDR3 region has 15 residues. Trimming left V 4 bases short and J 0 bases short, with 13 bases between.

The chain couples TRBV29-1 to TRBJ2-5; D possibly corresponds to TRBD1 (5 bases). V lost 4 bases and J lost 1, with 10 bases in between. Germline V gene data show CDR1 as SQVTM and CDR2 as ANQGSEA. This CDR3 region has 13 residues. CDR3: CSVGSRGQETQYF. The CDR3 DNA is TGCAGCGTTGGTTCTAGGGGCCAAGAGACCCAGTACTTC.

V is TRBV6-5 and J is TRBJ1-1; tentatively, D is TRBD1 (6 bases). The CDR3 is 14 amino acids. Germline values: CDR1 MNHEY, CDR2 SVGAGI. Deletions cut 2 bases from V and 5 bases from J, with 12 bases between. The DNA for the CDR3 is TGTGCCAGCAGTTACACGGGGGGCAGGACTGAAGCTTTCTTT. The encoded protein is CASSYTGGRTEAFF.

Comment on this clone: Other DNA sequences in this specimen translate into the identical CDR3. The chain is built from TRBV9 and TRBJ2-5; 10 nucleotides line up with TRBD1. Germline V gene data show CDR1 as SGDLS and CDR2 as YYNGEE. The J segment lost 5 bases and the V segment lost 2 bases, leaving 3 bases of the junction unmatched. The CDR3 runs to 14 residues. This chain's CDR3 is CASSVDRGGETQYF. In DNA form, the CDR3 reads TGTGCCAGCAGCGTGGACAGGGGGGGTGAGACCCAGTACTTC.

The J gene is TRBJ2-1, the V gene TRBV3-1 (or the pseudogene TRBV3-2), with TRBD1 as a possible D gene (6 bases). From germline, CDR1 is LGHDT and CDR2 YNNKEL (reference sequence). The germline V and J ends were trimmed by 1 base and 4 bases, with 11 bases remaining between them. The CDR3 contains 15 residues. The CDR3 DNA is TGTGCCAGCAGCCAAGGCGGACAGACTTACAATGAGCAGTTCTTC. It is translated as CASSQGGQTYNEQFF.

This chain joins TRBV6-2 or TRBV6-3 and TRBJ2-7; 9 nucleotides agree with TRBD2. There are 17 residues in the CDR3. Trimming removed 6 bases from V and 3 bases from J; junction bases left unmatched: 15. Germline V gives CDR1 MNHEY, CDR2 SVGEGT. Here the CDR3 DNA reads TGTGCCAGCAGCTCCGGGACTAGCCTAACGTTAAGCTACGAGCAGTACTTC. This gives the protein CASSSGTSLTLSYEQYF.

This clone was observed a few times. The CDR3 coding sequence is TGTGCCTGGAATCTTTTGGGGGCAAATTCACCCCTCCACTTT. Amino acid sequence: CAWNLLGANSPLHF. The genes are TRBV30 and TRBJ1-6; the D gene is possibly TRBD1 (6 bases). Germline lookup yields CDR1 GTSNPN and CDR2 SVGIG (reference sequence). Trimming removed 4 bases from V and 7 bases from J, with 14 bases in between. This CDR3 spans 14 amino acids.

This chain connects TRBV7-8 to TRBJ2-7; 10 nucleotides align to TRBD1. The CDR3 has 17 residues. With V trimmed by 5 bases and J by 2 bases, 12 bases remained unmatched. The germline V gene has CDR1 SGHVS and CDR2 FQNEAQ. The CDR3 nucleotides read TGTGCCAGCAGCCGAGCCCAGGGGACAGGGGACGCCTACGAGCAGTACTTC. As protein: CASSRAQGTGDAYEQYF.

The chain has TRBV2 and TRBJ2-6, with a tentative D call TRBD1 (5 bases). The germline gives CDR1 SNHLY, CDR2 FYNNEI. CDR3 length: 16 amino acids. Deletions cut 3 bases from V and 2 bases from J, with 11 bases between. In DNA, the CDR3 is TGTGCCAGCAGTGATTACAGGCTAGCTGGGGCCAACGTCCTGACTTTC. This translates into CASSDYRLAGANVLTF.

The chain employs TRBV3-1 (or the pseudogene TRBV3-2) and TRBJ1-3, with 9 positions matching TRBD1. V gave up 2 bases and J gave up 6 bases; unmatched junction bases: 8. The CDR3 length is 16 residues. Germline CDR1 LGHDT, CDR2 YNNKEL (reference sequence). For the CDR3, the DNA is TGTGCCAGCAGCCAAACGATGGGACAGGGTCAAAACACCATATATTTT. It encodes CASSQTMGQGQNTIYF.

V usage is TRBV5-1 and J usage is TRBJ2-2; perhaps TRBD1 as D (6 bases). V was cut by 5 bases and J by 0 bases, with 11 bases left in between. The CDR3 spans 15 residues. Looked up from germline, CDR1 is SGHRS and CDR2 is YFSETQ. The CDR3 here is CASSYTGTNTGELFF. The CDR3 nucleotides read TGCGCCAGCAGTTACACAGGGACGAACACCGGGGAGCTGTTTTTT.

This chain joins TRBV19 and TRBJ2-1; 12 nucleotides agree with TRBD2. The CDR3 contains 15 residues. The V and J ends lost 5 bases and 5 bases, in that order; junction bases with no gene match: 4. In germline, CDR1 is LNHDA, CDR2 SQIVND (reference sequence). In DNA form, the CDR3 reads TGTGCCAGTAGTGCCGGGACTAGCGGGCACAATGAGCAGTTCTTC. Encoded protein: CASSAGTSGHNEQFF.

The chain uses TRBV7-3 and TRBJ2-2; perhaps TRBD2 as D (6 bases). V was pared by 3 bases and J by 6 bases, with 14 bases between. This CDR3 region has 15 residues. In germline, CDR1 is SGHTA, CDR2 FQGTGA. The CDR3 nucleotides read TGTGCCAGCAGCTTTGGAGGGGCCGGGGCCGGGGAGCTGTTTTTT. Protein product: CASSFGGAGAGELFF.

This chain uses TRBV7-2 with TRBJ1-4; D is undetermined. The V gene lost 4 bases and the J gene lost 0 bases, with 6 bases spanning the gap. The CDR3 extends over 14 amino acids. CDR1 is SGHTA, CDR2 FQGNSA, per germline. The CDR3 sequence: CASSSQATNEKLFF. The CDR3 DNA reads TGTGCCAGCAGCTCCCAGGCAACTAATGAAAAACTGTTTTTT.

V usage is TRBV2 and J usage is TRBJ1-6; a possible D gene is TRBD1 (5 bases). Trimming removed 0 bases from V and 5 bases from J, with 29 bases in between. Per germline, CDR1 SNHLY and CDR2 FYNNEI. The CDR3 contains 22 residues. CDR3 sequence: CASSEALWGGPILLRNNSPLHF. CDR3 coding DNA: TGTGCCAGCAGTGAAGCGCTATGGGGGGGACCCATCCTACTACGGAATAATTCACCCCTCCACTTT. Full variable domain (remainder filled in from reference TRBV2 and TRBJ1-6): EPEVTQTPSHQVTQMGQEVILRCVPISNHLYFYWYRQILGQKVEFLVSFYNNEISEKSEIFDDQFSVERPDGSNFTLKIRSTKLEDSAMYFCASSEALWGGPILLRNNSPLHFGNGTRLTVT.

The gene calls are TRBV18 and TRBJ1-2, with D unclear. Looked up from germline, CDR1 is KGHSH and CDR2 is LQKENI. V was shortened by 3 bases and J by 5 bases, with 13 bases between the two germline ends. The CDR3 runs 14 residues. CDR3 sequence (DNA): TGTGCCAGCTCACCGAACCCAGAAGCGTATGGCTACACCTTC. Its translation is CASSPNPEAYGYTF.

The chain is built from TRBV2 and TRBJ2-7, with D tentatively TRBD2 (6 bases). The ends were cut back, 4 bases at V and 6 bases at J, with 13 bases in the middle. Germline loops: CDR1 SNHLY, CDR2 FYNNEI. The CDR3 covers 13 residues. The chain's CDR3 is CASSGRELREQYF. DNA of the CDR3: TGTGCCAGCAGTGGTCGGGAGTTACGCGAGCAGTACTTC.

The chain employs TRBV19 and TRBJ2-7; 10 nucleotides line up with TRBD1. The ends lost 7 bases at V and 7 bases at J; junction bases unmatched: 13. The CDR3 has 15 amino acids. The V gene's germline CDR1 is LNHDA and CDR2 SQIVND (reference sequence). CDR3 sequence: CASKPGTGAPGEQYF. Written as DNA, the CDR3 is TGTGCCAGTAAACCAGGGACAGGGGCGCCTGGGGAGCAGTACTTC.

This chain uses TRBV5-6 with TRBJ1-2, with TRBD1 identical over 7 bases. The CDR3 is 14 residues long. Germline CDR1 SGHDT, CDR2 YYEEEE. V lost 4 bases, J lost 4 bases, and 7 bases stayed unmatched. The CDR3 loop is CASSQTDRPYGYTF. CDR3 DNA sequence: TGTGCCAGCAGCCAAACGGACAGGCCCTATGGCTACACCTTC.

The chain recombines TRBV5-6 with TRBJ1-1, with D maybe TRBD1 (5 bases). Germline CDR1 and CDR2: SGHDT and YYEEEE. CDR3 size: 14 residues. V lost 5 bases to trimming and J lost 4 bases, with 15 bases between them. CDR3: CASRRGVRATEAFF. CDR3 nucleotides: TGTGCCAGCAGACGGGGGGTGAGGGCCACTGAAGCTTTCTTT.

This clone was seen a single time. The genes are TRBV4-2 and TRBJ1-2; D remains unclear. The CDR3 runs 12 residues. Trimming cost V 0 bases and J 7 bases, with 6 bases left between them. The V gene's germline CDR1 is LGHNA and CDR2 YNFKEQ. The CDR3 sequence is CASSQDPGGYTF. DNA for the CDR3: TGTGCCAGCAGCCAAGACCCGGGTGGCTACACCTTC.

This clone was observed a few times. The chain joins TRBV6-5 to TRBJ2-7; TRBD1 agrees at 11 bases. Germline CDR1 reads MNHEY; CDR2 reads SVGAGI. The CDR3 loop spans 15 amino acids. The V gene end was trimmed by 6 bases and the J gene end by 7 bases; junction bases not matched to a gene: 11. Written as DNA, the CDR3 is TGTGCCAGCAGCGGACAGGGGGCAGGTAATTGGGAGCAGTACTTC. This sequence encodes CASSGQGAGNWEQYF.

A note on this clone: Within the sample, other DNA sequences also encode this same CDR3. The gene calls are TRBV30 and TRBJ1-1; D is uncertain. The CDR3 contains 12 residues. Trimming removed 4 bases from V and 4 bases from J, with 10 bases in between. Germline V lookup: CDR1 GTSNPN, CDR2 SVGIG (reference sequence). CDR3 loop: CAWTREGTEAFF. CDR3 bases: TGTGCCTGGACGCGGGAGGGCACTGAAGCTTTCTTT.

The chain combines TRBV13 with TRBJ1-6, with 7 bases that match TRBD1. The germline gives CDR1 PRHDT, CDR2 FYEKMQ (reference sequence). The ends lost 0 bases at V and 6 bases at J; junction bases unmatched: 8. The CDR3 has 17 amino acids. CDR3 loop: CASSLGLLGQPNSPLHF. CDR3 nucleotide sequence: TGTGCCAGCAGCTTAGGCCTTTTGGGACAGCCTAATTCACCCCTCCACTTT.